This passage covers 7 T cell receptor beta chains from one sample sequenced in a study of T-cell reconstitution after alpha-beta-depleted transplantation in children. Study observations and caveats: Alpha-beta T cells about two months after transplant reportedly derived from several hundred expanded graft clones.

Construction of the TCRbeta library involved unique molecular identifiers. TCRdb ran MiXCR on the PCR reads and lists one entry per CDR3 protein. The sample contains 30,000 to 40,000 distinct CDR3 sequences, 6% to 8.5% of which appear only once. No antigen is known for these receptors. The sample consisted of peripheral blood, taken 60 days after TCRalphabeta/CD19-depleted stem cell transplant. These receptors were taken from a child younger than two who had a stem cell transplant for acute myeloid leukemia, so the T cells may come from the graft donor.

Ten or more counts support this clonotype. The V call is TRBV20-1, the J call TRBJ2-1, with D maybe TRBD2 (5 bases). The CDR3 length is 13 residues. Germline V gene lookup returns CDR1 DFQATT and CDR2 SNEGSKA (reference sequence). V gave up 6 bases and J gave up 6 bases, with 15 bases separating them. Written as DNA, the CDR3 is TGCAGTGCCCTAGAAGCGGAGGCCAATGAGCAGTTCTTC. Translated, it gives CSALEAEANEQFF.

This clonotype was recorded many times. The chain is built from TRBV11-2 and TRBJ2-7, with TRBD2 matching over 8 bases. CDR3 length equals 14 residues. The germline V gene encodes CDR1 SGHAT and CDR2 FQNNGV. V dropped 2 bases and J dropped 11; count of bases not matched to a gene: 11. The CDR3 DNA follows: TGTGCCAGCAGCTTAACGGGATTCCCGGGGGGGGAGTACTTC. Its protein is CASSLTGFPGGEYF.

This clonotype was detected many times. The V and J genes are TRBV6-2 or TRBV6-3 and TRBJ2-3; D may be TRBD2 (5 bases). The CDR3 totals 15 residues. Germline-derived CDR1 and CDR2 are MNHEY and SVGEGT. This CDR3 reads CATSPGGLSTDTQYF. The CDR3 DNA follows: TGTGCGACTTCCCCCGGCGGGCTAAGCACAGATACGCAGTATTTT.

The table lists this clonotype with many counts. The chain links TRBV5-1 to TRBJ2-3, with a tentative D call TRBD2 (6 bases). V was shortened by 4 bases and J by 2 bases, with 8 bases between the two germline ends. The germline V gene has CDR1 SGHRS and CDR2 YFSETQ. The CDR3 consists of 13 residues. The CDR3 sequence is CASSIAATDTQYF. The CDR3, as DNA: TGCGCCAGCAGCATAGCGGCCACAGATACGCAGTATTTT.

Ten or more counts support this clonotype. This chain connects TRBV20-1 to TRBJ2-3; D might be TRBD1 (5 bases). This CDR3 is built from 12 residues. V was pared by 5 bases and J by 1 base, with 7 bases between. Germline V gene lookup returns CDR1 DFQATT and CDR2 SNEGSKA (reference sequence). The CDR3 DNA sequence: TGCAGTGCTCTAGGGGGCACAGATACGCAGTATTTT. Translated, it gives CSALGGTDTQYF.

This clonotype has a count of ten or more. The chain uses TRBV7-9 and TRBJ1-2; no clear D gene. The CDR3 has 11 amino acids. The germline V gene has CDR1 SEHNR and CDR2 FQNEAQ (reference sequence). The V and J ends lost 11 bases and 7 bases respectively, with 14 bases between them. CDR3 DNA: TGTGCCGGAGATTTTGATGGTGGCTACACCTTC. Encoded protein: CAGDFDGGYTF.

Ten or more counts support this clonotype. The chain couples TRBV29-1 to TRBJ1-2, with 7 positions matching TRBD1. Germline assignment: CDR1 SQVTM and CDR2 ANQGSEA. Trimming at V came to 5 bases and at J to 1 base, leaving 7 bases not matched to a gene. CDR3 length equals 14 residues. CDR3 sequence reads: CSVIGGADNYGYTF. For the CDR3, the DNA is TGCAGCGTTATAGGGGGCGCGGATAACTATGGCTACACCTTC.